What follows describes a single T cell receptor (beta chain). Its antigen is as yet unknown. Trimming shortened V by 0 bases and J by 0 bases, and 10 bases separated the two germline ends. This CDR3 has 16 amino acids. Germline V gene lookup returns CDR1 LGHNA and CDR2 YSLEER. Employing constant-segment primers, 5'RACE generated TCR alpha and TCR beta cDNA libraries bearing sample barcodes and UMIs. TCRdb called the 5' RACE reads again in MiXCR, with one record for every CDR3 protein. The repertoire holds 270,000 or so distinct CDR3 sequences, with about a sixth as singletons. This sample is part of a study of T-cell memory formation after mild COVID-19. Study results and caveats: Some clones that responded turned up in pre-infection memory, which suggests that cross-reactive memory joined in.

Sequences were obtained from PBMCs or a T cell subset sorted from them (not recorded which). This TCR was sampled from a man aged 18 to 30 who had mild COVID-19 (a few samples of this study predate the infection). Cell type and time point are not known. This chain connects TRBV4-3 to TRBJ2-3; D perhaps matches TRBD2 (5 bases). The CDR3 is CASSQDPLASTDTQYF. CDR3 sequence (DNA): TGCGCCAGCAGCCAAGATCCCCTAGCTAGCACAGATACGCAGTATTTT.